This T cell receptor beta chain stems from a study of cytomegalovirus exposure and HLA in healthy donors. With 60 Vbeta and 13 Jbeta primers, the PCR was carried out. TCRdb keeps only in-frame clones here, not all; method: immunoSEQ multiplex PCR. The repertoire includes roughly 190,000 clones, about four fifths of them detected once, and 2% to 3% sits in the top ten. Overall study results and limits: In a later analysis, specific HLA alleles were associated with more than 15,000 TCR beta sequences at a 0.05 false discovery rate.

The CDR3 spans 15 residues. In germline, CDR1 is SGDLS, CDR2 YYNGEE. The V gene lost 3 bases and the J gene lost 4 bases, with 14 bases spanning the gap. With respect to this clone: Its antigen is as yet unknown.

The clonotype comes from a woman between 50 and 59 years old in good health and CMV-seropositive. This chain uses TRBV9 with TRBJ2-1, with D maybe TRBD2 (6 bases). The sample comprised PBMCs. The CDR3 DNA follows: TGTGCCAGCAGCGCTATGGGACTCAATTACAATGAGCAGTTCTTC. Its translation: CASSAMGLNYNEQFF.